The 14 T cell receptor beta chains listed next were all sequenced from one sample in a study of blood T cell repertoires in COVID-19 (dated by TCRdb to 2020 to 2022). Library prep was done by the immunoSEQ multiplex PCR assay. TCRdb took this table from immuneACCESS and kept in-frame rearrangements with V and J called. Such tables lack part of the clones; where checked against another copy, unresolved V genes explain under half of the gap, and the rest is unexplained. The sample profile shows 70,000 to 90,000 clones; over 75% of them were found once. 9.6% of the sample lies in the top ten. Sequenced input: peripheral blood. The source is a man aged 45-65 years with COVID-19, enrolled during active disease.

Here the CDR3 reads CASSNRDSPAGATDTQYF. In DNA, the CDR3 is TGCGCCAGCAGCAACCGGGACTCCCCCGCGGGGGCTACAGATACGCAGTATTTT. The chain carries TRBV5-1 and TRBJ2-3, with D perhaps TRBD2 (7 bases). Germline V gene sequence: CDR1 SGHRS, CDR2 YFSETQ. Trimming removed 4 bases at V and 3 bases at J, with 24 bases between. The CDR3 sequence is 18 residues long.

This clone came up once. The CDR3 spells CASTIGGFDTEAFF. The CDR3 nucleotides are TGTGCCAGCACCATTGGGGGGTTTGACACTGAAGCTTTCTTT. V is TRBV6-5 and J is TRBJ1-1; tentatively, D is TRBD1 (5 bases). The CDR3 has 14 residues. The V end lost 7 bases, the J end lost 3 bases, and 15 bases lay between the germline ends. Germline V gene data show CDR1 as MNHEY and CDR2 as SVGAGI.

The J gene is TRBJ1-2, the V gene TRBV6-2 or TRBV6-3; 9 bases agree with TRBD1. This CDR3 has 13 residues. V was pared by 5 bases and J by 6 bases, with 4 bases of the junction left unmatched. CDR1 is MNHEY, CDR2 SVGEGT, per germline. DNA for the CDR3: TGTGCCAGCAGTCGGACAGGGGATCATGGCTACACCTTC. This gives the protein CASSRTGDHGYTF.

This clone showed up just a few times. This chain uses TRBV10-3 with TRBJ1-1; TRBD1 might be the D (5 bases). V was trimmed by 4 bases and J by 5 bases, leaving 8 bases between them. Germline V CDR1 and CDR2: ENHRY, SYGVKD. CDR3 size: 12 residues. The CDR3 spells CAISGAGTEAFF. The CDR3 DNA reads TGTGCCATCAGTGGAGCAGGGACTGAAGCTTTCTTT.

This clone appeared a single time. V is TRBV20-1 and J is TRBJ2-1; weak D call: TRBD1 (5 bases). V was cut by 7 bases and J by 8 bases, with 12 bases left in between. The CDR3 is made up of 11 amino acids. Germline loops: CDR1 DFQATT, CDR2 SNEGSKA (reference sequence). For the CDR3, the DNA is TGCAGTGGGGGCTTGGCCGATGAGCAGTTCTTC. This translates into CSGGLADEQFF.

The rearrangement links TRBV5-5 to TRBJ2-1; TRBD2 matches at 7 bases. Looked up from germline, CDR1 is SGHKS and CDR2 is YYEKEE (reference sequence). J gave up 5 bases and V 1 base, and 6 bases lay outside the gene matches. The length of the CDR3 is 15 residues. As DNA, the CDR3 is TGTGCCAGCAGCTTGAGGGCGGGAGTGGACAATGAGCAGTTCTTC. Translation: CASSLRAGVDNEQFF.

V gene TRBV9 combines with J gene TRBJ2-3, with a possible D match to TRBD2 (6 bases). CDR1 and CDR2 (germline): SGDLS, YYNGEE. V was cut by 0 bases and J by 2 bases, with 10 bases left in between. The CDR3 has 15 residues. The chain's CDR3 is CASSVGGAPTDTQYF. The CDR3 bases are TGTGCCAGCAGCGTAGGCGGGGCCCCCACAGATACGCAGTATTTT.

About this clone: At one boundary the junction diverges from the germline segment, which might be a read error. The chain joins TRBV9 to TRBJ2-7, with D tentatively TRBD1 (6 bases). Germline lookup yields CDR1 SGDLS and CDR2 YYNGEE. The CDR3 length is 13 residues. The chain's CDR3 is CASSGAWAGQRTF. CDR3 nucleotides: TGTGCCAGCAGCGGAGCGTGGGCTGGACAGCGGACCTTC.

The V gene is TRBV2, the J gene TRBJ2-1; no reliable D call. CDR3 size: 15 residues. Germline V gives CDR1 SNHLY, CDR2 FYNNEI. V gave up 2 bases and J gave up 5 bases, with 13 bases separating them. The CDR3 DNA is TGTGCCAGCAGTGAAACCCTAGTCCTTGACAATGAGCAGTTCTTC. Its protein is CASSETLVLDNEQFF. Using reference TRBV2 and TRBJ2-1 for the parts outside the CDR3, the full variable domain is EPEVTQTPSHQVTQMGQEVILRCVPISNHLYFYWYRQILGQKVEFLVSFYNNEISEKSEIFDDQFSVERPDGSNFTLKIRSTKLEDSAMYFCASSETLVLDNEQFFGPGTRLTVL.

The chain links TRBV29-1 to TRBJ2-2; weak D call: TRBD1 (6 bases). CDR1 and CDR2 (germline): SQVTM, ANQGSEA. With 4 bases removed from V and 8 bases from J, the gap between germline ends came to 8 bases. This CDR3 contains 11 residues. CDR3 in amino acids: CSVGRGGELFF. CDR3 nucleotide sequence: TGCAGCGTTGGTAGGGGGGGGGAGCTGTTTTTT.

J is TRBJ2-3 and V is TRBV6-6, with a possible D match to TRBD1 (6 bases). Deletions cut 6 bases from V and 0 bases from J, with 13 bases between. Germline-derived CDR1 and CDR2 are MNHNY and SVGAGI (reference sequence). The CDR3 runs to 15 residues. This chain's CDR3 is CASSKGHRSTDTQYF. The CDR3 DNA follows: TGTGCCAGCAGCAAGGGACATCGTAGCACAGATACGCAGTATTTT.

This chain joins TRBV7-9 and TRBJ2-7; no clear D gene. The length of the CDR3 is 12 residues. Per the germline V gene, CDR1 is SEHNR and CDR2 is FQNEAQ (reference sequence). V was clipped by 5 bases and J by 7 bases, with 12 bases between them. The CDR3 DNA sequence: TGTGCCAGCAGCCTTCATTTGCAGGAGCAGTACTTC. Its translation is CASSLHLQEQYF.

This chain links TRBV4-1 with TRBJ2-3; 8 bases match TRBD1. The length of the CDR3 is 17 residues. Losses at the gene ends were 1 base for V and 3 bases for J; bases not matched to a gene: 9. The germline gives CDR1 MGHRA, CDR2 YSYEKL. CDR3 coding DNA: TGCGCCAGCAGCCAAGCCGACAGGGGCTTTCGGACAGATACGCAGTATTTT. Translating it yields CASSQADRGFRTDTQYF.

This chain connects TRBV21-1 to TRBJ1-6; TRBD1 reflects the table's D call only, with no check against the DNA. TRBV21-1 is a recognized pseudogene. CDR3 length: 17 amino acids. The CDR3 sequence is CASSKGTGIHYNSPLHF. The CDR3 DNA reads TGTGCCAGCAGCAAAGGTACAGGGATTCACTATAATTCACCCCTCCACTTT.